The T cell receptor (beta chain) described here comes from a study of cytomegalovirus exposure and HLA in healthy donors. General study findings and limits: Equally common other TCR beta chains were less clonally expanded than HLA-associated ones, a later analysis found.

Note on this clone: The antigen is unknown. A junction boundary mismatches the germline segment, possibly from a read error.

Vbeta (60) and Jbeta (13) primers were used in the PCR. Repertoires were generated with immunoSEQ multiplex PCR, while TCRdb's copy carries only in-frame clones and drops some. Here the sample spans over 150,000 clones, around 77% being singletons. The specimen was PBMCs. This receptor was identified in a woman aged 25 to 45 in good health and CMV-seronegative.

The CDR3, as DNA: TGTGCCAGCAGTGATGGCAGCGGGAATGGCTACCCCTTC. Encoded protein: CASSDGSGNGYPF. The J gene is TRBJ1-2, the V gene TRBV5-6; D unclear. The CDR3 contains 13 residues. Germline V lookup: CDR1 SGHDT, CDR2 YYEEEE.